This TCR beta chain was sequenced during a study of blood T cell repertoires in COVID-19. Looking at the study overall: Collection of acute and convalescent COVID-19 samples took place in the United States, Italy and Spain.

The ends were cut back, 6 bases at V and 2 bases at J, with 17 bases in the middle. The CDR3 runs 14 residues. The germline V gene has CDR1 GTSNPN and CDR2 SVGIG (reference sequence). TCRdb keeps only in-frame clones here, not all; method: immunoSEQ multiplex PCR. The sample includes 100,000 to 120,000 clones, approximately 79% of them seen just once. The chain couples TRBV30 to TRBJ2-7; maybe TRBD2 (6 bases). This TCR was sampled from a woman older than 75 with active or convalescent COVID-19. Sequenced: peripheral blood. For the CDR3, the DNA is TGTGCCTGTCGGAGGGATTTAGGGCCCTACGAGCAGTACTTC. This codes for CACRRDLGPYEQYF.